These 18 T cell receptor beta chains came from one sample sequenced in a study of regulatory T cells in long-lasting Graves disease. TCR beta libraries were built with iRepertoire HTBI primers and Arm-PCR of CDR3 regions. TCRdb ran MiXCR on the multiplex PCR reads and lists one entry per CDR3 protein. The profile shows 400,000 to 500,000 distinct CDR3 sequences, around 15% of them singletons. This sample's time point: newly diagnosed GD, antithyroid drugs for less than 3 months. Following extraction of RNA from PBMCs, that RNA was used to make the TCR library. These data are also associated with another study on T cells in Graves' hyperthyroidism and ophthalmopathy.

The sample consisted of peripheral blood mononuclear cells (PBMCs), taken at new diagnosis, from a patient treated with antithyroid drugs. These receptors were taken from a young woman with Graves disease.

This clonotype was recorded only once. Compared with germline, one end of the junction differs, possibly owing to a read error. V gene TRBV28 combines with J gene TRBJ2-2, with 8 nucleotides matching TRBD1. This CDR3 region has 14 residues. CDR1 and CDR2 (germline): MDHEN, SYDVKM. CDR3 DNA sequence: TGTGCCAGCAGCGGACAGGGAGACACCGGGGGGCTGTTTTTT. Protein product: CASSGQGDTGGLFF.

As concerns this clonotype: This may stem from a read error, because a much larger clone lies one nucleotide away. J is TRBJ2-1 and V is TRBV5-1; 8 bases line up with TRBD2. Germline V gene data show CDR1 as SGHRS and CDR2 as YFSETQ. The CDR3 spans 15 residues. CDR3 in DNA: TGCGCCAGCAGCTCACAGGGACTAGTTGGCAATAAGCAGTTCTTC. This gives the protein CASSSQGLVGNKQFF.

With regard to this clonotype: One base separates it from a far larger clone, so it is likely a read error. The rearrangement joins TRBV28 to TRBJ2-1; D is unresolved. Trimming stripped 1 base from V and 10 bases from J, with 8 bases between. The CDR3 runs to 12 residues. CDR1 is MDHEN, CDR2 SYDVKM, per germline. CDR3 amino acids: CASSLLAREQFF. As DNA, the CDR3 is TGTGCCAGCAGTTTATTAGCACGCGAGCAGTTCTTC.

The chain joins TRBV10-3 to TRBJ1-1, with D perhaps TRBD1 (6 bases). Germline CDR1 ENHRY, CDR2 SYGVKD. This CDR3 is 15 amino acids long. The V gene lost 2 bases and the J gene lost 4 bases, with 14 bases spanning the gap. CDR3 sequence (DNA): TGTGCCATCAGTGAGGGCGGGGGCGCAGGCACTGAAGCTTTCTTT. Amino acids: CAISEGGGAGTEAFF.

This clonotype was observed a few times. The CDR3 nucleotides read TGCGCCAGCAGTGAGTACGGGGGCAACTCACCCCTCCACTTT. Protein: CASSEYGGNSPLHF. This chain links TRBV10-2 with TRBJ1-6, with D possibly TRBD1 on 6 matching bases. Deletions cut 1 base from V and 10 bases from J, with 11 bases between. The CDR3 consists of 14 residues. CDR1 and CDR2 from the germline V gene are WSHSY and SAAADI.

This chain joins TRBV28 and TRBJ2-7; TRBD2 aligns across 14 bases. Trimming at V came to 5 bases and at J to 6 bases, leaving 6 bases not matched to a gene. Germline loops: CDR1 MDHEN, CDR2 SYDVKM. This CDR3 is built from 15 residues. DNA for the CDR3: TGTGCCAGCAGTCCCCGGACTAGCGGGAGGATCGAGCAGTACTTC. It yields the protein CASSPRTSGRIEQYF. Full variable domain (outside the CDR3, taken from reference TRBV28 and TRBJ2-7): DVKVTQSSRYLVKRTGEKVFLECVQDMDHENMFWYRQDPGLGLRLIYFSYDVKMKEKGDIPEGYSVSREKKERFSLILESASTNQTSMYLCASSPRTSGRIEQYFGPGTRLTVT.

The CDR3 here is CASSLLGTRDQPQHF. In nucleotides, the CDR3 is TGCGCCAGCAGCTTGCTCGGGACGAGGGATCAGCCCCAGCATTTT. This chain uses TRBV5-1 with TRBJ1-5, with TRBD1 as a possible D gene (5 bases). Germline loops: CDR1 SGHRS, CDR2 YFSETQ. With 1 base removed from V and 5 bases from J, the gap between germline ends came to 13 bases. This CDR3 has 15 amino acids. Full variable domain (missing parts from reference TRBV5-1 and TRBJ1-5): KAGVTQTPRYLIKTRGQQVTLSCSPISGHRSVSWYQQTPGQGLQFLFEYFSETQRNKGNFPGRFSGRQFSNSRSEMNVSTLELGDSALYLCASSLLGTRDQPQHFGDGTRLSIL.

This clonotype appeared a few times. This chain uses TRBV6-2 or TRBV6-3 with TRBJ2-7; D ambiguous. The CDR3 loop spans 13 amino acids. Germline V gene data show CDR1 as MNHEY and CDR2 as SVGEGT. V gave up 4 bases and J gave up 0 bases, with 7 bases separating them. CDR3 bases: TGTGCCAGCAGTTGGGCCGACTCCTACGAGCAGTACTTC. It yields the protein CASSWADSYEQYF.

The sample holds many counts of this clonotype. This rearrangement joins TRBV5-1 to TRBJ2-7; TRBD1 matches 9 bases. Germline-derived CDR1 and CDR2 are SGHRS and YFSETQ. Trimming cost V 4 bases and J 0 bases; bases outside gene matches: 8. CDR3 length equals 16 residues. The CDR3 DNA is TGCGCCAGCAGCGTGGGGGACAGGGACCACTCCTACGAGCAGTACTTC. It is translated as CASSVGDRDHSYEQYF.

At least ten counts were recorded for this clonotype. The V call is TRBV28, the J call TRBJ2-1; 10 nucleotides align to TRBD1. The CDR3 is 16 residues long. The germline V gene encodes CDR1 MDHEN and CDR2 SYDVKM. Germline trimming cut 7 bases from V and 6 bases from J; bases unmatched to any gene: 12. The CDR3 is CASIPFGTGVFNEQFF. CDR3 bases: TGTGCCAGCATCCCTTTCGGGACAGGGGTATTCAATGAGCAGTTCTTC.

There are many counts of this clonotype. The chain has TRBV27 and TRBJ2-7; 8 bases match TRBD1. The ends lost 4 bases at V and 2 bases at J; junction bases unmatched: 7. Per the germline V gene, CDR1 is MNHEY and CDR2 is SMNVEV (reference sequence). The length of the CDR3 is 15 residues. The CDR3 DNA sequence: TGTGCCAGCAGTTCCCCGGACAGGGAAACCTACGAGCAGTACTTC. Translating it yields CASSSPDRETYEQYF.

The CDR3, as DNA: TGCAGCGTTGGGACTAGCGGAGGCACAGATACGCAGTATTTT. This gives the protein CSVGTSGGTDTQYF. The chain joins TRBV29-1 to TRBJ2-3; 10 bases align to TRBD2. J gave up 1 base and V 4 bases, and 2 bases lay outside the gene matches. The CDR3 contains 14 residues. Germline CDR1 SQVTM, CDR2 ANQGSEA.

A few counts support this clonotype. The gene calls are TRBV20-1 and TRBJ2-5, with 9 bases fitting TRBD2. Trimming took 3 bases from V and 6 from J; bases not matched to a gene: 8. There are 14 residues in the CDR3. Germline CDR1 DFQATT, CDR2 SNEGSKA (reference sequence). CDR3: CSARVGGRGQTQYF. The CDR3 DNA sequence: TGCAGTGCTAGGGTCGGCGGGAGGGGTCAGACCCAGTACTTC.

This clonotype was detected ten times or more. V and J are TRBV29-1 and TRBJ2-3, with D possibly being TRBD1 (6 bases). CDR3 length: 16 amino acids. V was clipped by 6 bases and J by 0 bases, with 19 bases between them. Germline V gene lookup returns CDR1 SQVTM and CDR2 ANQGSEA. The CDR3 here is CSVDPRGGGSTDTQYF. For the CDR3, the DNA is TGCAGCGTAGACCCCCGGGGTGGGGGCAGCACAGATACGCAGTATTTT.

This clonotype has at least ten counts. This rearrangement joins TRBV3-1 to TRBJ2-1, with TRBD2 matching over 12 bases. Unmatched junction bases numbered 9, after V lost 2 bases and J lost 7 bases. CDR3 length: 17 amino acids. CDR1 is LGHDT and CDR2 is YNNKEL in the germline V gene (reference sequence). The CDR3 region has the DNA TGTGCCAGCAGCCAAACTAGCGGGAGGATTGTTGGGAATGAGCAGTTCTTC. Translating it yields CASSQTSGRIVGNEQFF.

A few counts support this clonotype. The rearrangement joins TRBV9 to TRBJ2-3; 8 positions agree with TRBD2. Germline V gene lookup returns CDR1 SGDLS and CDR2 YYNGEE. The CDR3 loop spans 17 amino acids. The V segment lost 0 bases and the J segment 0 bases; nucleotides outside the gene matches: 6. The CDR3 loop is CASSVVSQRGSTDTQYF. The CDR3 DNA reads TGTGCCAGCAGCGTAGTCTCTCAGCGGGGGAGCACAGATACGCAGTATTTT.

V and J are TRBV12-3 or TRBV12-4 and TRBJ1-2; D remains ambiguous. The CDR3 totals 13 residues. The ends were cut back, 3 bases at V and 6 bases at J, with 11 bases in the middle. DNA for the CDR3: TGTGCCAGCAGTTTTTCGGGTGGAGATGGCTACACCTTC. Protein product: CASSFSGGDGYTF.

The rearrangement links TRBV20-1 to TRBJ2-1; the D is unclear. V lost 0 bases, J lost 9 bases, and 9 bases lay in between. Germline CDR1 DFQATT, CDR2 SNEGSKA (reference sequence). There are 12 residues in the CDR3. The CDR3 coding sequence is TGCAGTGCTAGAGATTTGGTAGCTGAGCAGTTCTTC. Protein sequence: CSARDLVAEQFF.